The 21 T cell receptor beta chains below were found in one sample sequenced in a study of T-cell memory formation after mild COVID-19. TCRdb re-called the 5' RACE reads through MiXCR, storing one row per CDR3 protein. Here the sample spans around 310,000 distinct CDR3 sequences, roughly 15% being singletons. What was sequenced was PBMCs or a T cell subset sorted from them (not recorded which). Every receptor here comes from a man between 18 and 35 years old who had mild COVID-19 (a few samples of this study predate the infection). Cell type and time point are not known.

This clonotype was recorded a few times. The chain has TRBV4-1 and TRBJ1-1, with D uncertain. CDR3 length: 16 amino acids. The germline V gene encodes CDR1 MGHRA and CDR2 YSYEKL. The V end lost 1 base, the J end lost 0 bases, and 12 bases lay between the germline ends. The CDR3 protein is CASSQGSNLMNTEAFF. The CDR3 DNA reads TGCGCCAGCAGCCAAGGTTCAAATCTCATGAACACTGAAGCTTTCTTT.

The J gene is TRBJ2-3, the V gene TRBV7-2; D unresolved. The CDR3 has 15 residues. V was cut by 3 bases and J by 4 bases, with 14 bases left in between. Germline CDR1 reads SGHTA; CDR2 reads FQGNSA. CDR3 loop: CASSFKTLTPDTQYF. In DNA, the CDR3 is TGTGCCAGCAGCTTCAAGACCCTGACCCCAGATACGCAGTATTTT.

There are a few counts of this clonotype. The chain joins TRBV5-1 to TRBJ1-6; 10 nucleotides align to TRBD1. CDR1 SGHRS and CDR2 YFSETQ come from the germline V gene. The CDR3 runs to 14 residues. V lost 4 bases, J lost 8 bases, and 3 bases stayed unmatched. The CDR3 DNA reads TGCGCCAGCAGCACTGGACAGGGGGATTCACCCCTCCACTTT. Encoded protein: CASSTGQGDSPLHF.

This clonotype was recorded a few times. The rearrangement uses TRBV20-1 and TRBJ2-5, with TRBD1 as a possible D gene (6 bases). The V end was cut by 0 bases, the J end by 8 bases, with 19 bases between. The germline CDR1 and CDR2 sequences are DFQATT and SNEGSKA (reference sequence). The CDR3 runs to 15 residues. The CDR3 coding sequence is TGCAGTGCTAGAGATTTTGCGCGGGTTGGGGGCACCCAGTACTTC. Its translation: CSARDFARVGGTQYF.

CDR3 DNA: TGCGCCAGCACCCCGGGGGCCGATTACAATGAGCAGTTCTTC. Its protein product is CASTPGADYNEQFF. The chain carries TRBV4-3 and TRBJ2-1; TRBD1 or TRBD2 may be the D gene (6 bases each). V was pared by 7 bases and J by 4 bases, with 14 bases between. CDR1 and CDR2 (germline): LGHNA, YSLEER. The CDR3 sequence is 14 residues long.

This chain's CDR3 is CASRQTDRREQYF. In DNA form, the CDR3 reads TGTGCCAGCAGGCAGACAGACAGGCGGGAGCAGTACTTC. This chain joins TRBV6-6 and TRBJ2-7, with D maybe TRBD1 (6 bases). The V end was cut by 6 bases, the J end by 7 bases, with 16 bases between. CDR3 length equals 13 residues. Germline assignment: CDR1 MNHNY and CDR2 SVGAGI (reference sequence).

At least ten counts were recorded for this clonotype. The chain is built from TRBV7-3 and TRBJ2-3; D uncertain. Between the trimmed V and J ends, which lost 2 bases and 5 bases, there was a span of 11 bases. The CDR3 runs to 14 residues. The germline V gene encodes CDR1 SGHTA and CDR2 FQGTGA. CDR3 coding DNA: TGTGCCAGCAGCTTATCTCCAGCGAAAGATACGCAGTATTTT. This codes for CASSLSPAKDTQYF.

This sequence joins TRBV27 and TRBJ2-7; tentative D call: TRBD1 (6 bases). Germline lookup yields CDR1 MNHEY and CDR2 SMNVEV (reference sequence). V lost 5 bases to trimming and J lost 5 bases, with 13 bases between them. CDR3 size: 13 residues. CDR3 in DNA: TGTGCCAGCAGTCCGAATGGACAGAACGAGCAGTACGTC. This codes for CASSPNGQNEQYV.

The chain joins TRBV2 to TRBJ2-1; no clear D gene. The CDR3 has 15 residues. V lost 1 base, J lost 1 base, and 8 bases lay in between. Looked up from germline, CDR1 is SNHLY and CDR2 is FYNNEI. CDR3 protein: CASSEEEKSYNEQFF. The CDR3 DNA follows: TGTGCCAGCAGTGAAGAGGAAAAATCCTACAATGAGCAGTTCTTC. The variable domain in full, completed from reference TRBV2 and TRBJ2-1, reads EPEVTQTPSHQVTQMGQEVILRCVPISNHLYFYWYRQILGQKVEFLVSFYNNEISEKSEIFDDQFSVERPDGSNFTLKIRSTKLEDSAMYFCASSEEEKSYNEQFFGPGTRLTVL.

With respect to this clonotype: An end of the junction does not agree with germline; a read error may underlie this. This chain uses TRBV5-1 with TRBJ1-4; 9 positions match TRBD1. The CDR3 runs to 15 residues. Per the germline V gene, CDR1 is SGHRS and CDR2 is YFSETQ. The CDR3 reads CAGSLQQGAGEKLFF. In DNA form, the CDR3 reads TGCGCCGGCAGCTTGCAACAGGGGGCCGGTGAAAAACTGTTTTTT. The full variable domain, in which reference TRBV5-1 and TRBJ1-4 provide the parts outside the CDR3, is KAGVTQTPRYLIKTRGQQVTLSCSPISGHRSVSWYQQTPGQGLQFLFEYFSETQRNKGNFPGRFSGRQFSNSRSEMNVSTLELGDSALYLCAGSLQQGAGEKLFFGSGTQLSVL.

The CDR3 is CASSPQGLNTGELFF. The CDR3 nucleotides are TGTGCCAGCAGCCCACAGGGTCTCAACACCGGGGAGCTGTTTTTT. The chain couples TRBV11-3 to TRBJ2-2; TRBD1 might be the D (6 bases). The V end lost 5 bases, the J end lost 2 bases, and 12 bases lay between the germline ends. The CDR3 runs to 15 residues. Germline-derived CDR1 and CDR2 are SGHNT and YENEEA.

The rearrangement links TRBV20-1 to TRBJ2-3; tentatively, D is TRBD1 (6 bases). The CDR3 has 15 amino acids. With 5 bases removed from V and 3 bases from J, the gap between germline ends came to 18 bases. The germline gives CDR1 DFQATT, CDR2 SNEGSKA (reference sequence). CDR3: CSAPDSVRGTDTQYF. The CDR3 nucleotides are TGCAGTGCTCCAGATTCGGTGAGGGGGACAGATACGCAGTATTTT.

The table lists this clonotype with a few counts. The V and J genes are TRBV20-1 and TRBJ1-5; 7 positions agree with TRBD1. The CDR3 runs 15 residues. V lost 0 bases, J lost 3 bases, and 5 bases stayed unmatched. From germline, CDR1 is DFQATT and CDR2 SNEGSKA (reference sequence). Here the CDR3 DNA reads TGCAGTGCTAGAGATCCGGGACAGCCCAATCAGCCCCAGCATTTT. This encodes CSARDPGQPNQPQHF.

The J gene is TRBJ2-2, the V gene TRBV19; TRBD1 agrees at 7 bases. The CDR3 consists of 17 residues. V shed 6 bases and J 3 bases; nucleotides not matched to a gene: 13. Looked up from germline, CDR1 is LNHDA and CDR2 is SQIVND (reference sequence). The CDR3 nucleotides are TGTGCCAGTAGACCGGACAGGAGCCAGAGCTACACCGGGGAGCTGTTTTTT. Residues: CASRPDRSQSYTGELFF.

The table lists this clonotype with a few counts. The chain recombines TRBV7-9 with TRBJ1-2, with D tentatively TRBD1 (6 bases). The CDR3 has 13 residues. Looked up from germline, CDR1 is SEHNR and CDR2 is FQNEAQ (reference sequence). The V end was cut by 2 bases, the J end by 8 bases, with 12 bases between. CDR3 nucleotide sequence: TGTGCCAGCAGCTTAAGCAGGGGAGACGGCTACACCTTC. Amino acid sequence: CASSLSRGDGYTF.

This clonotype was found a few times. The rearrangement joins TRBV28 to TRBJ2-7; 7 bases map to TRBD1. This CDR3 has 13 amino acids. V gave up 5 bases and J gave up 3 bases; unmatched junction bases: 4. Germline V CDR1 and CDR2: MDHEN, SYDVKM. This chain's CDR3 is CASSQGTVYEQYF. The CDR3 nucleotides read TGTGCCAGCAGTCAGGGGACAGTCTACGAGCAGTACTTC.

This clonotype occurred a few times. V usage is TRBV30 and J usage is TRBJ1-5; D remains ambiguous. The CDR3 contains 10 residues. The germline V gene encodes CDR1 GTSNPN and CDR2 SVGIG (reference sequence). With 4 bases removed from V and 6 bases from J, the gap between germline ends came to 4 bases. The chain's CDR3 is CAWKIQPQHF. In nucleotides, the CDR3 is TGTGCCTGGAAGATTCAGCCCCAGCATTTT.

This clonotype was seen many times. The rearrangement joins TRBV27 to TRBJ2-3; D call uncertain. This CDR3 has 19 amino acids. The V and J ends lost 5 bases and 0 bases respectively, with 24 bases between them. The germline V gene encodes CDR1 MNHEY and CDR2 SMNVEV (reference sequence). CDR3: CASSPPSFRRRSSTDTQYF. The CDR3 nucleotides are TGTGCCAGCAGTCCCCCTTCATTCCGTCGCAGGTCTAGCACAGATACGCAGTATTTT.

Only a few counts were recorded for this clonotype. The rearrangement links TRBV25-1 to TRBJ2-1; 8 bases fit TRBD1. V lost 1 base and J lost 5; bases outside the gene matches: 7. The CDR3 has 16 residues. In germline, CDR1 is MGHDK, CDR2 SYGVNS. DNA of the CDR3: TGTGCCAGCAGTGAATTCCCCGGGACAGGTGACAATGAGCAGTTCTTC. Amino acid sequence: CASSEFPGTGDNEQFF.

A few counts support this clonotype. The chain links TRBV3-1 to TRBJ2-5; 14 bases agree with TRBD2. CDR3 size: 17 residues. Looked up from germline, CDR1 is LGHDT and CDR2 is YNNKEL (reference sequence). V lost 0 bases, J lost 9 bases, and 9 bases stayed unmatched. CDR3 amino acids: CASSQETSGGAKGAQYF. DNA for the CDR3: TGTGCCAGCAGCCAAGAGACTAGCGGGGGGGCTAAGGGGGCCCAGTACTTC.

This clonotype was seen more than once but under ten times. The chain couples TRBV5-1 to TRBJ2-2, with 10 bases matching TRBD2. J was trimmed by 3 bases and V by 1 base; bases with no gene match: 3. Germline loops: CDR1 SGHRS, CDR2 YFSETQ. This CDR3 comprises 16 residues. The CDR3 region is CASSLRTSGDTGELFF. The CDR3 nucleotides are TGCGCCAGCAGCTTGAGAACTAGCGGGGACACCGGGGAGCTGTTTTTT.